This T cell receptor (beta chain) was captured by sequencing in a study of human T cells and chemical hapten exposure. V dropped 0 bases and J dropped 0; count of bases not matched to a gene: 2. Germline CDR1 reads LGHNA; CDR2 reads YSLEER. The CDR3 runs 17 residues. This clonotype was observed once. TCRdb re-called the RACE reads through MiXCR, storing one row per CDR3 protein. The sample consists of 150,000 or so distinct CDR3 sequences, about 14% of them appearing once. Time point of the sample: patch test 1, 2 weeks after DPC sensitization. Treatment meaning: therapeutic diphenylcyclopropenone sensitization with weekly scalp DPC.

This specimen consisted of whole blood, obtained in connection with sensitization to the hapten diphenylcyclopropenone (DPC). The chain uses TRBV4-3 and TRBJ2-2; TRBD2 matches at 9 bases. The TCR sequence derives from a woman aged 30 to 39 with alopecia areata. Some clones in this sample may be carry-over from other donors' samples. The chain's CDR3 is CASSQELAGSNTGELFF. In DNA form, the CDR3 reads TGCGCCAGCAGCCAAGAGCTAGCGGGATCGAACACCGGGGAGCTGTTTTTT.